Given below is one TCR beta chain in context. Its antigen is unidentified. TCRdb processed the 5' RACE reads anew with MiXCR; each CDR3 protein has one entry. The table has under 550,000 distinct CDR3 sequences, 15% to 20% seen once; the top ten hold about 12%. This specimen comes from a study of T-cell memory formation after mild COVID-19. About the research overall: Largely, the TCR clusters proved donor specific. Findings of the study overall: Pre-infection memory showed some responding clones, and this suggested that cross-reactive memory joined. Day 15 to 85 contractors were CD4/CD8 balanced; later expanders leaned CD4+. Specificity for SARS-CoV-2 was not confirmed among the second-wave clones peaking on day 37.

Germline CDR1 reads LNHDA; CDR2 reads SQIVND (reference sequence). Trimming removed 5 bases from V and 9 bases from J, with 15 bases in between. This CDR3 region has 13 residues. The sequence was collected from an adult woman who had mild COVID-19 (a few samples of this study predate the infection). Cell type and time point are not known. The sample taken for sequencing was PBMCs or a T cell subset sorted from them (not recorded which). This chain uses TRBV19 with TRBJ2-3; unclear D gene. The CDR3 sequence: CASSPPGGTTQYF. The CDR3 bases are TGTGCCAGTAGTCCCCCCGGCGGTACGACGCAGTATTTT.